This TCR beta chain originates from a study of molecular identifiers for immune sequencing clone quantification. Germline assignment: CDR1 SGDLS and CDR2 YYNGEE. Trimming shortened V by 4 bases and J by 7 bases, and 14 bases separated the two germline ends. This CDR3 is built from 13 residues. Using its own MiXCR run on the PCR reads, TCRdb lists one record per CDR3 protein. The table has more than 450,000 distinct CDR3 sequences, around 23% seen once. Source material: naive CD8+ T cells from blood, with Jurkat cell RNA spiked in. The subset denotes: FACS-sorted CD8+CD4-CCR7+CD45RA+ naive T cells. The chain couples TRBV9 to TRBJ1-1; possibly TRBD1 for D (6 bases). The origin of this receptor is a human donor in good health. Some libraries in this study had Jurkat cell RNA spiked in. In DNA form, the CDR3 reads TGTGCCAGCAGCATCGGACAGCACGGTGAAGCTTTCTTT. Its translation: CASSIGQHGEAFF. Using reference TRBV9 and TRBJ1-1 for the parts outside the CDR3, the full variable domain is DSGVTQTPKHLITATGQRVTLRCSPRSGDLSVYWYQQSLDQGLQFLIQYYNGEERAKGNILERFSAQQFPDLHSELNLSSLELGDSALYFCASSIGQHGEAFFGQGTRLTVV.